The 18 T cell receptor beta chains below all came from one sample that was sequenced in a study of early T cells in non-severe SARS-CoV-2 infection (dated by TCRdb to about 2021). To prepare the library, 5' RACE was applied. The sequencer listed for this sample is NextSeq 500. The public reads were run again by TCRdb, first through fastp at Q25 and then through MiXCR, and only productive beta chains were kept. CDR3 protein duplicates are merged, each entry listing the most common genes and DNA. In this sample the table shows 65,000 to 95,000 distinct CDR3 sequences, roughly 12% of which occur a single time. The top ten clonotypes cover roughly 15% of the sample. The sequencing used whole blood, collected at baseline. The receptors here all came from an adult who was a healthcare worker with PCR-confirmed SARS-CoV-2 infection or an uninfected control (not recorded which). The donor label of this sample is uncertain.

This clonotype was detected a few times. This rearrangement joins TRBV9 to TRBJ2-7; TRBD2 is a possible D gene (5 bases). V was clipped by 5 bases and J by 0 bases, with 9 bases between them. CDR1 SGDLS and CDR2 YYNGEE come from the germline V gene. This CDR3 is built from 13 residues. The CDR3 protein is CASSPRDSYEQYF. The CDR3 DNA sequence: TGTGCCAGCAGTCCTCGGGACTCCTACGAGCAGTACTTC.

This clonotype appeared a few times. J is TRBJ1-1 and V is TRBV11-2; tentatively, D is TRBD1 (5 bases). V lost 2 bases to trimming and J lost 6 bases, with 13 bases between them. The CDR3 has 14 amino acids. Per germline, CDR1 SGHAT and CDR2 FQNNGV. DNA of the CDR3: TGTGCCAGCAGCTTAACGGATCAGGGCGCTGAAGCTTTCTTT. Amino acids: CASSLTDQGAEAFF.

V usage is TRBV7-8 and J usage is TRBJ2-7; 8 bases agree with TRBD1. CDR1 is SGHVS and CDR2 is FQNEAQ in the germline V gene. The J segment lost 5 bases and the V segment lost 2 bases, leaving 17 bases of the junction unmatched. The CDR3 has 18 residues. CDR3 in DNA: TGTGCCAGCAGCTTATTCTTTCTCGGACAGGGAGGATGGGACGAGCAGTACTTC. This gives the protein CASSLFFLGQGGWDEQYF.

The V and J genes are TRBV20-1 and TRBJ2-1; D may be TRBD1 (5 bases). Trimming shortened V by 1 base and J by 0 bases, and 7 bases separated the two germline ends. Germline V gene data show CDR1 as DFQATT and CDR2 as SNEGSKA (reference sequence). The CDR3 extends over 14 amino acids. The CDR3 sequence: CSARGGASYNEQFF. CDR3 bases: TGCAGTGCTAGAGGGGGCGCCTCCTACAATGAGCAGTTCTTC.

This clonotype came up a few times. CDR3 in amino acids: CASRPSGADTQYF. The CDR3 DNA is TGTGCCAGCAGGCCCTCCGGAGCAGATACGCAGTATTTT. V is TRBV12-3 or TRBV12-4 and J is TRBJ2-3; D gene uncertain. V shed 6 bases and J shed 4 bases, with 11 bases lying between them. This CDR3 comprises 13 residues.

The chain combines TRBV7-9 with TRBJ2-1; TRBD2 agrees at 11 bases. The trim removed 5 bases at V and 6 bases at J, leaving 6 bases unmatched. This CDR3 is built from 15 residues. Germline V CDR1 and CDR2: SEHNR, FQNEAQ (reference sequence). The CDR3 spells CASSQTSGVLNEQFF. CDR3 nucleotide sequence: TGTGCCAGCAGCCAGACTAGCGGGGTTCTCAATGAGCAGTTCTTC.

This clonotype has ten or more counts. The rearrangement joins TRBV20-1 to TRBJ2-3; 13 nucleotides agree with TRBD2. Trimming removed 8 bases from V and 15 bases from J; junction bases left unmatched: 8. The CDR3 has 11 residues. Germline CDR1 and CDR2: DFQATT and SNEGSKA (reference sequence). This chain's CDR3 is CSSGLAGHVYF. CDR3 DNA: TGCAGTTCGGGACTAGCGGGGCACGTATATTTT.

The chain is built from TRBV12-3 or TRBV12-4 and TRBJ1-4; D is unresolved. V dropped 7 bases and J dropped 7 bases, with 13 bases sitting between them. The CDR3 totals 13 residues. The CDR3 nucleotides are TGTGCCAGCACCCGAGGAGGATCTGAAAAACTGTTTTTT. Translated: CASTRGGSEKLFF.

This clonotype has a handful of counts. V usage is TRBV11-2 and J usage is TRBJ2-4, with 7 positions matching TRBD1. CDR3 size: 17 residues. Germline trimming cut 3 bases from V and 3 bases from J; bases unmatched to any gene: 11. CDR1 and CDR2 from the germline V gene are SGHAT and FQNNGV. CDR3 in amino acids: CASSLGLGDRDKNIQYF. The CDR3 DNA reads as TGTGCCAGCAGCTTGGGATTAGGGGACAGAGACAAAAACATTCAGTACTTC. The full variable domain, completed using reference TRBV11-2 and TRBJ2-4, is EAGVAQSPRYKIIEKRQSVAFWCNPISGHATLYWYQQILGQGPKLLIQFQNNGVVDDSQLPKDRFSAERLKGVDSTLKIQPAKLEDSAVYLCASSLGLGDRDKNIQYFGAGTRLSVL.

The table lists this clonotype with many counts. The DNA for the CDR3 is TGTGCCAGCCGGTTGGAGGAAAGAGATACGCAGTATTTT. Its translation is CASRLEERDTQYF. The V call is TRBV2, the J call TRBJ2-3; D might be TRBD2 (5 bases). Trimming cost V 8 bases and J 5 bases, with 14 bases left between them. This CDR3 comprises 13 residues. CDR1 is SNHLY, CDR2 FYNNEI, per germline. Looking up the rest from reference TRBV2 and TRBJ2-3 gives the full variable domain: EPEVTQTPSHQVTQMGQEVILRCVPISNHLYFYWYRQILGQKVEFLVSFYNNEISEKSEIFDDQFSVERPDGSNFTLKIRSTKLEDSAMYFCASRLEERDTQYFGPGTRLTVL.

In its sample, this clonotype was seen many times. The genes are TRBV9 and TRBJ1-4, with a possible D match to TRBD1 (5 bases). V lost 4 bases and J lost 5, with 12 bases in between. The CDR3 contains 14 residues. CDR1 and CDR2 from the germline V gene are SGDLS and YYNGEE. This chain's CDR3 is CASSPFGGNEKLFF. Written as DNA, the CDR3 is TGTGCCAGCAGCCCCTTCGGGGGAAATGAAAAACTGTTTTTT.

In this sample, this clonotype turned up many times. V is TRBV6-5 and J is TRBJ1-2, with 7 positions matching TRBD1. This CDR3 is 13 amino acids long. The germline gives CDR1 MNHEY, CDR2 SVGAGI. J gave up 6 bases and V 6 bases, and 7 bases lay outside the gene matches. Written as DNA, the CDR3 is TGTGCCAGCAGGACGACAGGGCTGAATGGCTACACCTTC. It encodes CASRTTGLNGYTF.

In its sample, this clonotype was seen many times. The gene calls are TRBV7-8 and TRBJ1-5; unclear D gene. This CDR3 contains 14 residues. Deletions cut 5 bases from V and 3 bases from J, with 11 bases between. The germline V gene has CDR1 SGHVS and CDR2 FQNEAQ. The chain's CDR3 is CASSQDGSNQPQHF. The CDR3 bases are TGTGCCAGCAGCCAGGACGGTTCCAATCAGCCCCAGCATTTT.

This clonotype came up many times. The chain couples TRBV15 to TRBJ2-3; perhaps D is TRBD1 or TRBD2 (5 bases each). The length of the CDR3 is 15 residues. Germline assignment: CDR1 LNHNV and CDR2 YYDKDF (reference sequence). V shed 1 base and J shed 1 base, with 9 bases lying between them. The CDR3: CATSRGGSGTDTQYF. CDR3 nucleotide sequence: TGTGCCACCAGCAGAGGGGGGAGTGGCACAGATACGCAGTATTTT.

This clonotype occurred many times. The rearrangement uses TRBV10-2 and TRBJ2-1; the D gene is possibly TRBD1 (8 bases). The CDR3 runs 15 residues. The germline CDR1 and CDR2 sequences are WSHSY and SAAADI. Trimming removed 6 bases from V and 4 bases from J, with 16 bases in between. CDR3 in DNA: TGCGCCAGCAGAGAATACAGGGGGGGATACAATGAGCAGTTCTTC. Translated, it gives CASREYRGGYNEQFF.

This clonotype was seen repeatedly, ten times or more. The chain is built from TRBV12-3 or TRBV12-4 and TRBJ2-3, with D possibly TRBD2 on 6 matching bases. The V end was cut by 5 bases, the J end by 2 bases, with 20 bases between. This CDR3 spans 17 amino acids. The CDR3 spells CASSPGSTNHFTDTQYF. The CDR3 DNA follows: TGTGCCAGCAGTCCCGGGAGTACAAATCATTTCACAGATACGCAGTATTTT.

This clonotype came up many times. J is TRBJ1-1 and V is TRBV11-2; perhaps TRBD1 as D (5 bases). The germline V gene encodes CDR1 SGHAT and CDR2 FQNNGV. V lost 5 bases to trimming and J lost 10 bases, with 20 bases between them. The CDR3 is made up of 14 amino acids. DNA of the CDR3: TGTGCCAGCAGCCGGGGGGACCCAGGGCAGTCAGCTTTCTTT. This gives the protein CASSRGDPGQSAFF.

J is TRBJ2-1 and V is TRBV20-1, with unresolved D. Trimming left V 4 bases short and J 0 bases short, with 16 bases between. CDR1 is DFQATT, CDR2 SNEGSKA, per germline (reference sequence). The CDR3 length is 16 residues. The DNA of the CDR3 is TGCAGTGCTACTACCCTACTGGGAAGCTCCTACAATGAGCAGTTCTTC. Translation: CSATTLLGSSYNEQFF.